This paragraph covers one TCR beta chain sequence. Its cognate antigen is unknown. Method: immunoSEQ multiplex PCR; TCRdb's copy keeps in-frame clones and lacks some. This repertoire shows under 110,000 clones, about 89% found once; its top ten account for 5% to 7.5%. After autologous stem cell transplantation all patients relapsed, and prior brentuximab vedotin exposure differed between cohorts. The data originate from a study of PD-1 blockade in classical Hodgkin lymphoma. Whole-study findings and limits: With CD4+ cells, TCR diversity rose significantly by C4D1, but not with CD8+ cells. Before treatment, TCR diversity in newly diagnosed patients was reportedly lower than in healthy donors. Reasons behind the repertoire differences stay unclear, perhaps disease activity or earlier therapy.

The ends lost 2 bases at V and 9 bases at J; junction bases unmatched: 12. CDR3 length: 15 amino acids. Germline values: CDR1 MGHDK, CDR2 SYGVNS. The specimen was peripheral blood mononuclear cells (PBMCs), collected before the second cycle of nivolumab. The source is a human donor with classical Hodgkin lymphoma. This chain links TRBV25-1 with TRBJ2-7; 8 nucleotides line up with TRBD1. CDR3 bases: TGTGCCAGCAGTGAAGAGGATGCCAGGGGGCGCGGGCAGTACTTC. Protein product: CASSEEDARGRGQYF.